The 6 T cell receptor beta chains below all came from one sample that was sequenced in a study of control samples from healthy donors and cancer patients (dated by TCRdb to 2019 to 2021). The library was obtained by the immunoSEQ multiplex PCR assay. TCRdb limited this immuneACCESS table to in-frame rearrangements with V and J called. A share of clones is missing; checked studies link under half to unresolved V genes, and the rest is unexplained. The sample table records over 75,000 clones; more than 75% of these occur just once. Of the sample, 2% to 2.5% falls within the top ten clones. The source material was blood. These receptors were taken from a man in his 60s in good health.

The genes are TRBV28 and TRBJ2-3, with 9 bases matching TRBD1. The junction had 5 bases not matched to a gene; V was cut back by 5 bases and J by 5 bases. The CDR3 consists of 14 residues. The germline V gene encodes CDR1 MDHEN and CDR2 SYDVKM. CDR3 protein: CASSTRQGGDTQYF. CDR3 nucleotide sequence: TGTGCCAGCAGTACAAGACAGGGGGGAGATACGCAGTATTTT.

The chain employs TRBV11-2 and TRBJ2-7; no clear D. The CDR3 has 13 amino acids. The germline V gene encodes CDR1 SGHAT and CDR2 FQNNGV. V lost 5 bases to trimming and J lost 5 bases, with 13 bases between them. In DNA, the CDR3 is TGTGCCAGCAGCACCAGACTGTCACACGAGCAGTACTTC. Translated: CASSTRLSHEQYF.

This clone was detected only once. The CDR3 region is CASSQAGQRYSYEQYF. For the CDR3, the DNA is TGTGCCAGCAGCCAAGCAGGACAGCGATACTCCTACGAGCAGTACTTC. V is TRBV3-1 (or the pseudogene TRBV3-2) and J is TRBJ2-7; maybe TRBD1 (6 bases). The CDR3 sequence is 16 residues long. Trimming took 1 base from V and 0 from J, leaving 13 bases between them. Germline assignment: CDR1 LGHDT and CDR2 YNNKEL (reference sequence).

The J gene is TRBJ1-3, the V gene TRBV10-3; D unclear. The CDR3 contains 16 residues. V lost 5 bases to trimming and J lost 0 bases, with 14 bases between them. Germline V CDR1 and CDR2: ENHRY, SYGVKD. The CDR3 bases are TGTGCCATCAGTCGGGATAGAGGGAGCTCTGGAAACACCATATATTTT. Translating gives CAISRDRGSSGNTIYF.

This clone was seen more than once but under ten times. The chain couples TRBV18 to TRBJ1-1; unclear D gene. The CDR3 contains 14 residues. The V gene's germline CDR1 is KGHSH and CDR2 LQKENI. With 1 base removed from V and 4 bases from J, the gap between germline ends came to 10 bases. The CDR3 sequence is CASSPQGGGTEAFF. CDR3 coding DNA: TGTGCCAGCTCACCACAGGGAGGTGGCACTGAAGCTTTCTTT.

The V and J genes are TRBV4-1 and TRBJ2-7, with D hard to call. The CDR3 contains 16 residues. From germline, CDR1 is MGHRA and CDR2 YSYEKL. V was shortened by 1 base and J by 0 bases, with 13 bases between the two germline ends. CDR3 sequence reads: CASSQAIVALSYEQYF. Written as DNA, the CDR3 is TGCGCCAGCAGCCAAGCTATTGTCGCCCTCTCCTACGAGCAGTACTTC.